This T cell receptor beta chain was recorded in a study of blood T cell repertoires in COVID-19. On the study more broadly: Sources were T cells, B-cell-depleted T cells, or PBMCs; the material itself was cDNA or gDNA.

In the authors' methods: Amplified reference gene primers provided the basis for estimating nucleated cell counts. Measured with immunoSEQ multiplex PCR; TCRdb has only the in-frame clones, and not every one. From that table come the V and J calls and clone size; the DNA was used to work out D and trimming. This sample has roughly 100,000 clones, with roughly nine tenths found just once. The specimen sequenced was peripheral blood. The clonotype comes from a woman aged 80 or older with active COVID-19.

CDR3 residues: CASSPQTSGSWHEQYF. In nucleotides, the CDR3 is TGTGCCAGCAGTCCACAGACTAGCGGGAGTTGGCACGAGCAGTACTTC. V usage is TRBV6-2 or TRBV6-3 and J usage is TRBJ2-7; 12 bases are shared with TRBD2. V trimming: 5 bases; J trimming: 5 bases; junction bases outside the gene matches: 10. This CDR3 contains 16 residues. CDR1 is MNHEY, CDR2 SVGEGT, per germline.